Listed below are T cell receptor beta chains from one sample, sequenced in a study of vaccination and CD4 T cells after COVID-19. TCRdb re-derived calls from the PCR reads in MiXCR, one entry per CDR3 protein. The sample records more than 7,500 distinct CDR3 sequences, roughly 60% being singletons. Their recognized antigens are unknown. The source material was CD4+ T cells from blood, cultured in vitro. The receptor set was obtained from a human donor who had recovered from COVID-19. The CDR3 runs from the conserved cysteine through the conserved F or W.

v_call,j_call,cdr3_aa
TRBV15,TRBJ2-7,CATSRGGALTYEQYF
TRBV15,TRBJ2-7,CATSRVGEGNEQYF
TRBV6-5,TRBJ2-5,CASSSGRKTQYF
TRBV7-9,TRBJ1-2,CASSLVEGGYTF
TRBV28,TRBJ1-6,CASSLDRAPLHF
TRBV27,TRBJ2-7,CASSPRLAGGPYEQYF
TRBV6-1,TRBJ1-5,CASSEVVENQPQHF
TRBV24-1,TRBJ2-7,CATSGGTGDYEQYF
TRBV7-2,TRBJ1-5,CASSFVPYSNQPQHF
TRBV27,TRBJ1-6,CASSPAGRELYSPLHF
TRBV20-1,TRBJ2-5,CTGSPGRETQYF
TRBV7-3,TRBJ2-5,CASSSDRGETQYF
TRBV27,TRBJ2-5,CASTLTGKGQETQYF
TRBV6-1,TRBJ1-5,CASFPTQGHQPQHF
TRBV5-5,TRBJ2-1,CASSLVASGRPEQFF
TRBV6-1,TRBJ2-1,CASRLQGAISEQFF
TRBV7-2,TRBJ2-5,CASSLSFAGGETQYF
TRBV19,TRBJ2-7,CASRGRGSSYEQYF
TRBV28,TRBJ1-5,CASSLTGDNQPQHF
TRBV7-8,TRBJ2-7,CASSLLPYEQYF
TRBV7-8,TRBJ1-2,CASSDRAANYGYTF
TRBV5-1,TRBJ1-6,CASSLGGDSPLHF
TRBV6-1,TRBJ1-1,CASTPSDRRNTEAFF
TRBV7-2,TRBJ2-5,CASSIGLAGGETQYF
TRBV28,TRBJ1-1,CASSEGQGKAFF
TRBV20-1,TRBJ1-2,CSARDTGGGDYGYTF
TRBV20-1,TRBJ1-5,CSGAQGSNQPQHF
TRBV20-1,TRBJ2-3,CSAPQQGSLPDTQYF
TRBV7-2,TRBJ2-7,CAVERNYEQYF
TRBV20-1,TRBJ1-5,CSASRTGFQNQPQHF
TRBV28,TRBJ1-5,CASTSRARNQPQHF
TRBV20-1,TRBJ2-7,CSASLSYEQYF
TRBV20-1,TRBJ2-1,CSEAGAHEQFF
TRBV7-8,TRBJ1-2,CASSRGQPNYGYTF